These T cell receptor beta chains were read from a single sample in a study of T-cell reconstitution after alpha-beta-depleted transplantation in children. TCRdb fed the PCR reads into MiXCR, producing one record per CDR3 protein. Of 900,000 or so distinct CDR3 sequences in the sample, 15% to 20% were seen once. Here the sequenced sample was PBMCs, mostly from graft donor cells, taken 360 days after TCRalphabeta/CD19-depleted stem cell transplant. The receptors were gathered from a male patient aged 10 to 17 who had a stem cell transplant for acute lymphoblastic leukemia, so the T cells may come from the graft donor. Both conserved end residues are part of each CDR3. The D gene is left open where the match is weak. The size of a clone is reported for some rows only, either as once, few or many, or as a class for expanded clones.

v_call	j_call	d_call	clone_size	cdr3_length	cdr3_nt	cdr3_aa
TRBV6-4	TRBJ2-1	.	few	15	TGTGCCAGCAGTGATGTGGGGTCGCTTCAAAATGAGCAGTTCTTC	CASSDVGSLQNEQFF
TRBV15	TRBJ2-2	TRBD2	.	17	TGTGCCACCAGCAGAGATACGAGCGGGAGGAGGACCGGGGAGCTGTTTTTT	CATSRDTSGRRTGELFF
TRBV12-3/TRBV12-4	TRBJ2-7	TRBD2	.	16	TGTGCCAGCACCTTTAGCCCTAGCGGTCGAACCTACGAGCAGTACTTC	CASTFSPSGRTYEQYF
TRBV29-1	TRBJ2-5	.	few	12	TGCAGCGTTTCAAGGGACTTGGAGACCCAGTACTTC	CSVSRDLETQYF
TRBV12-3/TRBV12-4	TRBJ1-5	.	few	15	TGTGCCAGCAGTTTGGGGACTAATAGCAATCAGCCCCAGCATTTT	CASSLGTNSNQPQHF
TRBV4-1	TRBJ1-4	.	many	15	TGCGCCAGCAGTCCTGACAGACATTATAGTGAAAAACTGTTTTTT	CASSPDRHYSEKLFF
TRBV18	TRBJ1-4	.	.	15	TGTGCCAGCTCACCGACTCGAGGAACTAATGAAAAACTGTTTTTT	CASSPTRGTNEKLFF
TRBV12-3/TRBV12-4	TRBJ1-2	.	once	14	TGTGCCAGCACGGAGGGGGGGCGAATCCACGGCTACACCTTC	CASTEGGRIHGYTF
TRBV11-3	TRBJ2-3	.	few	11	TGTGCCAGCTCCAGGGGCAATACGCAGTATTTT	CASSRGNTQYF
TRBV13	TRBJ2-7	TRBD2	few	17	TGTGCCAGCAGCTCACTCCCGCTGGCTAGCGGGAGCTACGAGCAGTACTTC	CASSSLPLASGSYEQYF
TRBV7-6	TRBJ2-3	.	.	14	TGTGCCAGTTCCATGGGCCTTTCCACAGATACGCAGTATTTT	CASSMGLSTDTQYF
TRBV5-3	TRBJ1-2	.	.	14	TGTGCCAGAAGCTTCCAGGAGAGGTGCTATGGCTACACCTTC	CARSFQERCYGYTF
TRBV7-6	TRBJ2-5	.	few	11	TGTGCCAGCAGCATCGGACGATACCAGTACTTC	CASSIGRYQYF
TRBV4-1	TRBJ2-7	TRBD1	many	16	TGCGCCAGCAGCCAGAGAGGGGGACAGGGGCGCTACGAGCAGTACTTC	CASSQRGGQGRYEQYF
TRBV5-1	TRBJ1-5	TRBD1	.	17	TGCGCCAGCAGCTCTTTCCCCATCGACAGGGTTTATCAGCCCCAGCATTTT	CASSSFPIDRVYQPQHF
TRBV5-1	TRBJ2-5	.	few	14	TGCGCCAGCAGCTTGGGTGGTCAAGCGGAGACCCAGTACTTC	CASSLGGQAETQYF
TRBV7-2	TRBJ2-5	.	.	14	TGTGCCAGCAGCTTCCGAGGCAAAAAAGAGACCCAGTACTTC	CASSFRGKKETQYF
TRBV9	TRBJ2-5	.	few	15	TGTGCCAGCAGCGTAGAAGGGAAACTACAAGAGACCCAGTACTTC	CASSVEGKLQETQYF
TRBV5-1	TRBJ2-7	.	few	14	TGCGCCAGCAGCTTGGTCGGGGGGCAGGACGAGCAGTACTTC	CASSLVGGQDEQYF
TRBV12-3/TRBV12-4	TRBJ2-5	.	.	14	TGTGCCAGCAGGCTCTGGGTCCTCGGGGAGACCCAGTACTTC	CASRLWVLGETQYF
TRBV5-1	TRBJ2-3	TRBD1	.	18	TGCGCCAGCAGCTTCCGGGACAGGGGAGGGACGTTCACAGATACGCAGTATTTT	CASSFRDRGGTFTDTQYF
TRBV5-1	TRBJ1-4	.	.	13	TGCGCCAGCAGGACGCGTCCGAATGAAAAACTGTTTTTT	CASRTRPNEKLFF
TRBV12-3/TRBV12-4	TRBJ2-7	.	.	16	TGTGCCAGCAGCCCATTTCGGGGGAGGAACGAGGAGGAGCAGTACTTC	CASSPFRGRNEEEQYF
TRBV10-3	TRBJ2-1	TRBD2	.	14	TGTGCCATCAGGGGACTAGCGGACTACAATGAGCAGTTCTTC	CAIRGLADYNEQFF